This TCR beta chain was obtained from a study of T-cell memory formation after mild COVID-19. Study-wide points: Later expanders leaned toward CD4+, whereas clones contracting from day 15 to 85 were balanced CD4/CD8.

V was pared by 5 bases and J by 0 bases, with 15 bases between. The CDR3 covers 16 residues. CDR1 is SGHTA and CDR2 is FQGNSA in the germline V gene. Ten or more counts support this clonotype. Its antigen is currently unknown. With constant-segment primers, 5'RACE yielded cDNA libraries of TCR alpha and TCR beta that carried sample barcodes and UMIs. Each CDR3 protein gets one entry after TCRdb re-called the 5' RACE reads with MiXCR. The repertoire holds roughly 610,000 distinct CDR3 sequences, 15% to 20% seen once, with about 7.5% in the top ten. This chain uses TRBV7-2 with TRBJ2-3; D perhaps matches TRBD1 (6 bases). The sequenced sample was PBMCs or a T cell subset sorted from them (not recorded which). The receptor was derived from an adult woman who had mild COVID-19 (a few samples of this study predate the infection). Cell type and time point are not known. CDR3 sequence: CASSPIQGYSTDTQYF. CDR3 nucleotide sequence: TGTGCCAGCAGCCCAATTCAGGGGTATAGCACAGATACGCAGTATTTT.